This T cell receptor (beta chain) appears in the sequencing data of a study of Graves' ophthalmopathy and Graves' hyperthyroidism. The overall study: Stable hyperthyroidism meant no progression to ophthalmopathy within 18 months of follow-up. Broader study findings: The study's model predicted ophthalmopathy progression at 70.59% sensitivity and 72% to 75% specificity.

TCR beta CDR3 regions were amplified from RNA transcripts. RT-PCR with HTBI primers came first, then second-round multiplex PCR. TCRdb re-called the multiplex PCR reads through MiXCR, storing one row per CDR3 protein. The data show over a million distinct CDR3 sequences, with about 38% seen just once and 11% held by the top ten. In the case of this clonotype: Antigen unknown.

Between the trimmed V and J ends, which lost 0 bases and 7 bases, there was a span of 13 bases. The CDR3 has 13 amino acids. Germline V gene lookup returns CDR1 DFQATT and CDR2 SNEGSKA (reference sequence). The receptor comes from an adult man with Graves' hyperthyroidism. The sequenced sample consisted of peripheral blood or thyroid tissue (not recorded which). V is TRBV20-1 and J is TRBJ2-7, with a tentative D call TRBD2 (6 bases). The CDR3 reads CSAREGDAGEQYF. CDR3 DNA: TGCAGTGCTAGAGAGGGGGATGCGGGGGAGCAGTACTTC.